One sample yielded the 32 T cell receptor beta chains listed below, sequenced in a study of blood T cell repertoires in COVID-19. Assay: immunoSEQ multiplex PCR; the TCRdb copy retains only in-frame clones and omits some. The sample lists more than 55,000 clones, approximately 90% seen once, with 18% in the top ten. Sample: peripheral blood. The receptors shown here come from a woman aged 55 to 70 with COVID-19, enrolled during active disease.

The V and J genes are TRBV6-5 and TRBJ1-1; D is unresolved. CDR1 is MNHEY and CDR2 is SVGAGI in the germline V gene. This CDR3 comprises 11 residues. Trimming cost V 2 bases and J 8 bases, with 6 bases left between them. The CDR3 DNA follows: TGTGCCAGCAGTTACGCGGGGGAAGCTTTCTTT. This encodes CASSYAGEAFF.

This chain links TRBV7-9 with TRBJ1-2; possibly TRBD1 for D (6 bases). V was cut by 6 bases and J by 5 bases, with 16 bases left in between. CDR3 length equals 14 residues. Germline lookup yields CDR1 SEHNR and CDR2 FQNEAQ (reference sequence). CDR3 nucleotides: TGTGCCAGCAGTCGCTCGACAGGTTCATATGGCTACACCTTC. Translation: CASSRSTGSYGYTF.

The rearrangement links TRBV5-6 to TRBJ2-5; 9 bases are shared with TRBD2. V was pared by 0 bases and J by 5 bases, with 5 bases of the junction left unmatched. In germline, CDR1 is SGHDT, CDR2 YYEEEE. The CDR3 is made up of 15 amino acids. CDR3: CASSLDGAGGETQYF. In DNA form, the CDR3 reads TGTGCCAGCAGCTTGGATGGGGCGGGAGGGGAGACCCAGTACTTC. Together with reference TRBV5-6 and TRBJ2-5, the CDR3 gives the full variable domain: DAGVTQSPTHLIKTRGQQVTLRCSPKSGHDTVSWYQQALGQGPQFIFQYYEEEERQRGNFPDRFSGHQFPNYSSELNVNALLLGDSALYLCASSLDGAGGETQYFGPGTRLLVL.

The chain has TRBV24-1 and TRBJ2-1, with TRBD2 identical over 7 bases. V lost 0 bases and J lost 8; bases outside the gene matches: 12. Per germline, CDR1 KGHDR and CDR2 SFDVKD. This CDR3 has 17 amino acids. The CDR3 DNA sequence: TGTGCCACCAGTGATTTGCTGGGCCCGGGGAGGGTGGATGAGCAGTTCTTC. Residues: CATSDLLGPGRVDEQFF.

The chain has TRBV28 and TRBJ2-7; 11 bases are a match to TRBD1. The CDR3 is 15 residues long. Trimming cost V 5 bases and J 3 bases; bases outside gene matches: 6. Germline CDR1 and CDR2: MDHEN and SYDVKM. This CDR3 is CASSLGTGGYYEQYF. The CDR3 nucleotides read TGTGCCAGCAGTCTAGGGACAGGGGGATACTACGAGCAGTACTTC.

This chain links TRBV4-1 with TRBJ2-1; D may be TRBD2 (5 bases). Looked up from germline, CDR1 is MGHRA and CDR2 is YSYEKL. V shed 3 bases and J shed 4 bases, with 10 bases lying between them. The CDR3 extends over 14 amino acids. This chain's CDR3 is CASSQEVRYNEQFF. The CDR3 DNA reads TGCGCCAGCAGCCAGGAGGTTAGGTACAATGAGCAGTTCTTC.

The chain couples TRBV12-3 or TRBV12-4 to TRBJ1-2; 7 bases are a match to TRBD1. The CDR3 is made up of 13 amino acids. V was pared by 5 bases and J by 7 bases, with 7 bases of the junction left unmatched. This CDR3 is CASSQTGMGGYTF. CDR3 DNA sequence: TGTGCCAGCAGTCAGACAGGGATGGGTGGCTACACCTTC.

The rearrangement joins TRBV7-8 to TRBJ2-7; weak D call: TRBD2 (5 bases). Germline CDR1 reads SGHVS; CDR2 reads FQNEAQ. The length of the CDR3 is 15 residues. The V gene lost 5 bases and the J gene lost 3 bases, with 17 bases spanning the gap. CDR3 coding DNA: TGTGCCAGCAGCCCGACTCCTACTCGGGACTACGAGCAGTACTTC. It codes for CASSPTPTRDYEQYF. The whole variable domain, remainder taken from reference TRBV7-8 and TRBJ2-7, is GAGVSQSPRYKVAKRGQDVALRCDPISGHVSLFWYQQALGQGPEFLTYFQNEAQLDKSGLPSDRFFAERPEGSVSTLKIQRTQQEDSAVYLCASSPTPTRDYEQYFGPGTRLTVT.

The chain couples TRBV11-3 to TRBJ2-1; TRBD2 matches at 10 bases. Germline loops: CDR1 SGHNT, CDR2 YENEEA. Trimming cost V 4 bases and J 6 bases; bases outside gene matches: 6. The CDR3 contains 15 residues. CDR3 residues: CASSSWTSGANEQFF. In DNA form, the CDR3 reads TGTGCCAGCAGCTCATGGACTAGCGGAGCCAATGAGCAGTTCTTC.

The genes are TRBV7-8 and TRBJ2-6; 12 bases agree with TRBD1. The CDR3 is made up of 18 amino acids. With V trimmed by 4 bases and J by 2 bases, 6 bases remained unmatched. Germline V gene lookup returns CDR1 SGHVS and CDR2 FQNEAQ. For the CDR3, the DNA is TGTGCCAGCAGCTCGGGACAGGGGGCAATCCCTGGGGCCAACGTCCTGACTTTC. Residues: CASSSGQGAIPGANVLTF. Full variable domain (rest looked up from reference TRBV7-8 and TRBJ2-6): GAGVSQSPRYKVAKRGQDVALRCDPISGHVSLFWYQQALGQGPEFLTYFQNEAQLDKSGLPSDRFFAERPEGSVSTLKIQRTQQEDSAVYLCASSSGQGAIPGANVLTFGAGSRLTVL.

The V call is TRBV9, the J call TRBJ2-1; D is possibly TRBD2 (7 bases). The CDR3 covers 16 residues. V lost 0 bases and J lost 2, with 12 bases in between. CDR1 is SGDLS and CDR2 is YYNGEE in the germline V gene. The CDR3 bases are TGTGCCAGCAGCGTAGCGGGGGGCGCCCCCTACAATGAGCAGTTCTTC. Translating it yields CASSVAGGAPYNEQFF.

The V gene is TRBV5-1, the J gene TRBJ2-7, with TRBD2 matching 9 bases. Losses at the gene ends were 3 bases for V and 0 bases for J; bases not matched to a gene: 4. The germline gives CDR1 SGHRS, CDR2 YFSETQ. The CDR3 contains 15 residues. The CDR3 loop is CASSSPGLASYEQYF. The DNA for the CDR3 is TGCGCCAGCAGCTCGCCGGGACTAGCCTCCTACGAGCAGTACTTC.

The J gene is TRBJ1-2, the V gene TRBV28, with D perhaps TRBD1 (6 bases). V shed 3 bases and J shed 5 bases, with 16 bases lying between them. The germline CDR1 and CDR2 sequences are MDHEN and SYDVKM. The CDR3 has 15 amino acids. Here the CDR3 DNA reads TGTGCCAGCAGTTTCGGTCAGGGGCGTGGGTATGGCTACACCTTC. Amino acid sequence: CASSFGQGRGYGYTF.

The gene calls are TRBV7-2 and TRBJ2-2, with D possibly TRBD1 on 6 matching bases. Germline V CDR1 and CDR2: SGHTA, FQGNSA. The ends were cut back, 5 bases at V and 7 bases at J, with 17 bases in the middle. This CDR3 spans 15 amino acids. The CDR3 region has the DNA TGTGCCAGCAGCCCCCCCAGGGGCGGAATCGGGGAGCTGTTTTTT. It specifies CASSPPRGGIGELFF.

The chain employs TRBV28 and TRBJ1-6; weak D call: TRBD1 (6 bases). V was clipped by 5 bases and J by 2 bases, with 16 bases between them. The CDR3 has 17 amino acids. Per germline, CDR1 MDHEN and CDR2 SYDVKM. The CDR3 sequence: CASSGDPGGAYNSPLHF. As DNA, the CDR3 is TGTGCCAGCAGTGGGGACCCGGGGGGCGCCTATAATTCACCCCTCCACTTT.

This chain uses TRBV15 with TRBJ1-3; D is ambiguous. Germline V gene sequence: CDR1 LNHNV, CDR2 YYDKDF (reference sequence). The CDR3 consists of 15 residues. V gave up 1 base and J gave up 4 bases, with 11 bases separating them. CDR3 sequence: CATSRVRGIGNTIYF. CDR3 nucleotides: TGTGCCACCAGCAGAGTACGGGGTATCGGAAACACCATATATTTT. The variable domain in full, completed from reference TRBV15 and TRBJ1-3, reads DAMVIQNPRYQVTQFGKPVTLSCSQTLNHNVMYWYQQKSSQAPKLLFHYYDKDFNNEADTPDNFQSRRPNTSFCFLDIRSPGLGDTAMYLCATSRVRGIGNTIYFGEGSWLTVV.

The rearrangement links TRBV10-3 to TRBJ2-1; D is ambiguous. The V gene lost 3 bases and the J gene lost 3 bases, with 9 bases spanning the gap. The V gene's germline CDR1 is ENHRY and CDR2 SYGVKD. This CDR3 region has 14 residues. For the CDR3, the DNA is TGTGCCATCAGTGAAATTAGTTTCTACAATGAGCAGTTCTTC. Translating gives CAISEISFYNEQFF.

The CDR3 coding sequence is TGTGCCAGCAGTCTCAGGGTCTCCGGCACTGAAGCTTTCTTT. As protein: CASSLRVSGTEAFF. The chain carries TRBV6-2 or TRBV6-3 and TRBJ1-1, with D maybe TRBD1 (5 bases). This CDR3 spans 14 amino acids. Looked up from germline, CDR1 is MNHEY and CDR2 is SVGEGT. Trimming shortened V by 5 bases and J by 4 bases, and 14 bases separated the two germline ends.

The chain joins TRBV19 to TRBJ2-5, with D hard to call. The CDR3 spans 13 residues. Germline V gene lookup returns CDR1 LNHDA and CDR2 SQIVND (reference sequence). With 1 base removed from V and 3 bases from J, the gap between germline ends came to 6 bases. CDR3 sequence reads: CASSIVAKETQYF. The CDR3, as DNA: TGTGCCAGTAGTATAGTAGCTAAAGAGACCCAGTACTTC. Looking up the rest from reference TRBV19 and TRBJ2-5 gives the full variable domain: DGGITQSPKYLFRKEGQNVTLSCEQNLNHDAMYWYRQDPGQGLRLIYYSQIVNDFQKGDIAEGYSVSREKKESFPLTVTSAQKNPTAFYLCASSIVAKETQYFGPGTRLLVL.

This chain connects TRBV6-6 to TRBJ2-1, with 13 bases aligning to TRBD2. This CDR3 has 20 residues. V was clipped by 6 bases and J by 0 bases; unmatched bases: 14. The germline CDR1 and CDR2 sequences are MNHNY and SVGAGI (reference sequence). CDR3 residues: CASSSLSGTSGASSYNEQFF. The CDR3 region has the DNA TGTGCCAGCAGCTCACTGTCCGGGACTAGCGGGGCAAGCTCCTACAATGAGCAGTTCTTC.

The rearrangement joins TRBV5-4 to TRBJ2-7; 12 bases are shared with TRBD2. The V and J ends lost 1 base and 4 bases, in that order; junction bases with no gene match: 0. The CDR3 spans 14 residues. CDR1 and CDR2 from the germline V gene are SGHNT and YYREEE (reference sequence). As DNA, the CDR3 is TGTGCCAGCAGCTTGCTAGCGGGAGGGTACGAGCAGTACTTC. This codes for CASSLLAGGYEQYF.

The CDR3 reads CASSGDYPNEQFF. The CDR3 DNA is TGTGCCAGCAGTGGGGACTACCCCAATGAGCAGTTCTTC. The chain recombines TRBV7-3 with TRBJ2-1, with 7 bases fitting TRBD2. This CDR3 comprises 13 residues. V lost 6 bases to trimming and J lost 6 bases; unmatched junction nucleotides: 5. In germline, CDR1 is SGHTA, CDR2 FQGTGA.

As DNA, the CDR3 is TGTGCCAGCAGTTACTCGACAGGGGGCTACGAGCAGTACTTC. It encodes CASSYSTGGYEQYF. The V and J genes are TRBV6-2 or TRBV6-3 and TRBJ2-7; 9 nucleotides align to TRBD1. CDR1 and CDR2 from the germline V gene are MNHEY and SVGEGT. The CDR3 length is 14 residues. With V trimmed by 0 bases and J by 3 bases, 0 bases remained unmatched.

The chain has TRBV30 and TRBJ2-1; no clear D. V was clipped by 0 bases and J by 3 bases, with 3 bases between them. Germline CDR1 GTSNPN, CDR2 SVGIG (reference sequence). This CDR3 has 12 residues. The CDR3 sequence is CAWSVGYNEQFF. In DNA, the CDR3 is TGTGCCTGGAGTGTCGGCTACAATGAGCAGTTCTTC.

The CDR3 spells CASSLGLAGGPVGDEQFF. Here the CDR3 DNA reads TGCGCCAGCAGCTTGGGGCTAGCGGGAGGGCCCGTGGGGGATGAGCAGTTCTTC. The rearrangement uses TRBV5-1 and TRBJ2-1, with TRBD2 matching over 12 bases. This CDR3 has 18 residues. The germline gives CDR1 SGHRS, CDR2 YFSETQ. V gave up 0 bases and J gave up 8 bases; unmatched junction bases: 12.

DNA for the CDR3: TGCAGCGTGGAGACAGGGAACTATGGCTACACCTTC. Encoded protein: CSVETGNYGYTF. This sequence joins TRBV29-1 and TRBJ1-2, with 7 positions matching TRBD1. Looked up from germline, CDR1 is SQVTM and CDR2 is ANQGSEA. The CDR3 extends over 12 amino acids. The trim removed 6 bases at V and 2 bases at J, leaving 3 bases unmatched.

This sequence joins TRBV30 and TRBJ2-7; possible D gene TRBD1, 5 bases. Per germline, CDR1 GTSNPN and CDR2 SVGIG (reference sequence). Trimming took 0 bases from V and 3 from J, leaving 9 bases between them. The CDR3 spans 13 residues. The CDR3: CAWSVNRIYEQYF. In DNA form, the CDR3 reads TGTGCCTGGAGTGTAAACAGGATCTACGAGCAGTACTTC.

The chain links TRBV15 to TRBJ2-7; D is perhaps TRBD2 (5 bases). With 6 bases removed from V and 0 bases from J, the gap between germline ends came to 12 bases. Germline CDR1 is LNHNV and CDR2 is YYDKDF (reference sequence). The CDR3 sequence is 14 residues long. CDR3 coding DNA: TGTGCCACCAGAGGACTCTCCAGCTCCTACGAGCAGTACTTC. This codes for CATRGLSSSYEQYF.

The V gene is TRBV25-1, the J gene TRBJ1-3; weak D call: TRBD1 (5 bases). V gave up 6 bases and J gave up 8 bases, with 14 bases separating them. The CDR3 runs 13 residues. The germline V gene has CDR1 MGHDK and CDR2 SYGVNS. This chain's CDR3 is CASRQDGGHTIYF. As DNA, the CDR3 is TGTGCCAGCAGACAGGACGGCGGCCACACCATATATTTT.

The chain has TRBV6-5 and TRBJ1-6; 9 bases are a match to TRBD1. The CDR3 loop spans 15 amino acids. Per germline, CDR1 MNHEY and CDR2 SVGAGI. The trim removed 2 bases at V and 7 bases at J, leaving 3 bases unmatched. Written as DNA, the CDR3 is TGTGCCAGCAGTTACACCGGGACAGGGAATTCACCCCTCCACTTT. It is translated as CASSYTGTGNSPLHF.

This chain connects TRBV7-3 to TRBJ2-5, with 7 bases aligning to TRBD1. CDR1 and CDR2 (germline): SGHTA, FQGTGA. The J segment lost 5 bases and the V segment lost 5 bases, leaving 11 bases of the junction unmatched. The CDR3 sequence is 15 residues long. The CDR3 reads CASSVGAGGKETQYF. The CDR3 DNA reads as TGTGCCAGCAGCGTGGGGGCAGGGGGTAAGGAGACCCAGTACTTC.

The chain links TRBV4-1 to TRBJ2-1; TRBD2 might be the D (6 bases). Trimming took 4 bases from V and 9 from J, leaving 10 bases between them. Germline lookup yields CDR1 MGHRA and CDR2 YSYEKL. This CDR3 has 12 residues. The CDR3: CASSPVSGEQFF. The CDR3 nucleotides read TGCGCCAGCAGCCCGGTTAGCGGTGAGCAGTTCTTC.